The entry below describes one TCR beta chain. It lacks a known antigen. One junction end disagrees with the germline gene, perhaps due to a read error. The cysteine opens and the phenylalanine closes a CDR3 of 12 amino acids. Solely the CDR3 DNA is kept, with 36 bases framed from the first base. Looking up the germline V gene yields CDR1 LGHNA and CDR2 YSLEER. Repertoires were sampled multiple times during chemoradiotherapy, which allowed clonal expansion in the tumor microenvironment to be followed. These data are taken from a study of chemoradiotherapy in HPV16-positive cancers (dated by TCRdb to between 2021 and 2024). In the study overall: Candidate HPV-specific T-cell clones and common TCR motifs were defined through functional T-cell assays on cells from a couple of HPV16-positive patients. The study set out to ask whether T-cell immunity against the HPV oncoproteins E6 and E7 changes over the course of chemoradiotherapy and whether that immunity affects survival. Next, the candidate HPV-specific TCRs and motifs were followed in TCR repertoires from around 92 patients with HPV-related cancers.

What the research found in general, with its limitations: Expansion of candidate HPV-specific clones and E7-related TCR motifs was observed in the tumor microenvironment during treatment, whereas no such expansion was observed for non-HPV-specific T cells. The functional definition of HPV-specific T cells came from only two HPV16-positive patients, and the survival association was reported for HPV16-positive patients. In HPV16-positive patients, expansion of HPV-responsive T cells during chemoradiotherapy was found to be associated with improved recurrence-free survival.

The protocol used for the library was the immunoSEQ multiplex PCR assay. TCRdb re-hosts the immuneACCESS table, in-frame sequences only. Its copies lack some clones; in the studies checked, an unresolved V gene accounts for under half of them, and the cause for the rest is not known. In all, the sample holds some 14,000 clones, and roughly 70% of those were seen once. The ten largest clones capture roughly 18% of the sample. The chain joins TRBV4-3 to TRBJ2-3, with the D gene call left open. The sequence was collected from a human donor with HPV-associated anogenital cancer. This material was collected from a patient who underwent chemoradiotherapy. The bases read TGCGCCAGCAGGCAAGATTGGGATACGCAGTATTTT. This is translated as CASRQDWDTQYF.